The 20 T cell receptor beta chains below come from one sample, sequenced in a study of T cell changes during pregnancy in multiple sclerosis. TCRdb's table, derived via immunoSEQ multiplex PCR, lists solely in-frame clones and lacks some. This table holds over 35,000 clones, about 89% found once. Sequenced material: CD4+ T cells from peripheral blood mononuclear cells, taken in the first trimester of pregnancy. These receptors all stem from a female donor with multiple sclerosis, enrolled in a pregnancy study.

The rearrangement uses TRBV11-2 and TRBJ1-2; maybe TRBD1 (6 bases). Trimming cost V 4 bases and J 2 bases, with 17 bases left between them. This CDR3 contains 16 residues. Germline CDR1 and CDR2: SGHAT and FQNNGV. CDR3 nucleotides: TGTGCCAGCAGCTCTAATACAGGGAAATTCAACTATGGCTACACCTTC. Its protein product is CASSSNTGKFNYGYTF.

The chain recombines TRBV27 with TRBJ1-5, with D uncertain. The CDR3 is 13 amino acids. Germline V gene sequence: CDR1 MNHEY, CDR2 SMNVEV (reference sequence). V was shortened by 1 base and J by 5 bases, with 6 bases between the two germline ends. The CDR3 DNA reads TGTGCCAGCAGTTTATTGAGGGATCAGCCCCAGCATTTT. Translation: CASSLLRDQPQHF.

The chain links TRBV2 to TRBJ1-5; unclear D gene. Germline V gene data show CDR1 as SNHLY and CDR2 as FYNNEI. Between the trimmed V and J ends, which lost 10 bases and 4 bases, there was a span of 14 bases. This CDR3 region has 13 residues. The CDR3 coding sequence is TGTGCCACCACCCGAACGGGTAATCAGCCCCAGCATTTT. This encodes CATTRTGNQPQHF.

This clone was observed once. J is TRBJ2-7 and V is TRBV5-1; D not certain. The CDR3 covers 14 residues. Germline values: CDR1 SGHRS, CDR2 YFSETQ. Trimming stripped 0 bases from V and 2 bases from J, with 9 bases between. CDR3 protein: CASSLADGAYEQYF. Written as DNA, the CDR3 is TGCGCCAGCAGCTTGGCCGACGGAGCCTACGAGCAGTACTTC.

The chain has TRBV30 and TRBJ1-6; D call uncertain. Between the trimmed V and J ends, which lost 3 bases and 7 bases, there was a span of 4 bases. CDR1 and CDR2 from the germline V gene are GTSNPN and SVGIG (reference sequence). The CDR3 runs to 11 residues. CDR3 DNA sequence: TGTGCCTGGAGACAGAATTCACCCCTCCACTTT. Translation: CAWRQNSPLHF.

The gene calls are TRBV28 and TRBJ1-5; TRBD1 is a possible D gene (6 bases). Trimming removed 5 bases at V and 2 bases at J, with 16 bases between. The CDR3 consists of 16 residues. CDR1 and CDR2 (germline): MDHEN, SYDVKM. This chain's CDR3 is CASSEEQGFGNQPQHF. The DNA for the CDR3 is TGTGCCAGCAGTGAAGAACAGGGTTTCGGCAATCAGCCCCAGCATTTT.

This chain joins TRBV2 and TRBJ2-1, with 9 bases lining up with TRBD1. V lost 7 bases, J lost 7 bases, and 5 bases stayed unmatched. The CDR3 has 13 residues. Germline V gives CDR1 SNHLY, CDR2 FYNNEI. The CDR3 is CASNGDRANEQFF. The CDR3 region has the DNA TGTGCCAGCAATGGGGACAGGGCAAATGAGCAGTTCTTC.

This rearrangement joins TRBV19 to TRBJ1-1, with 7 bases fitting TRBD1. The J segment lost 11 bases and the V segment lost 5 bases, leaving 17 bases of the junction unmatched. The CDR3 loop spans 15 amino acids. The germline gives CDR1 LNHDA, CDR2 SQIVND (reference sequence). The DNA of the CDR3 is TGTGCCAGTAGTCCAGGGGGAATAGCTGTGGTTCGGGCTTTCTTT. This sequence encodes CASSPGGIAVVRAFF.

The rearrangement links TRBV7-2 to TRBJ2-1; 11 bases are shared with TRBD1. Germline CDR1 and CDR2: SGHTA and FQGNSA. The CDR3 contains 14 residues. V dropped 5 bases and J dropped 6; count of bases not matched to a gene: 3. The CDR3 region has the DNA TGTGCCAGCAGCCGGGACAGGGGGATCAATGAGCAGTTCTTC. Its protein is CASSRDRGINEQFF.

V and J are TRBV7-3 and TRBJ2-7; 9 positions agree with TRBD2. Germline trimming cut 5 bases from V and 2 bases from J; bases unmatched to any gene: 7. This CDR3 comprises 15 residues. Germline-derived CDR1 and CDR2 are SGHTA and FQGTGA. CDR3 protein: CASSPGSGGAYEQYF. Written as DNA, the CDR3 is TGTGCCAGCAGCCCTGGTAGCGGGGGCGCCTACGAGCAGTACTTC.

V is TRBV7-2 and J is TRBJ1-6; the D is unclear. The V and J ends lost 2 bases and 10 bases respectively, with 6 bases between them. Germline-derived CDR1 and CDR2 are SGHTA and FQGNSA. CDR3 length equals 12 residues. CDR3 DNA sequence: TGTGCCAGCAGCTTACTGGGCTCACCCCTCCACTTT. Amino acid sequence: CASSLLGSPLHF.

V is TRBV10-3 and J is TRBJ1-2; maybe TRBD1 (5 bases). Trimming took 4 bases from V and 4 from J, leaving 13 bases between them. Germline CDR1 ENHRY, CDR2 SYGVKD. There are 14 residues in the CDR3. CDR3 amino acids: CAISGSRDSYGYTF. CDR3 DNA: TGTGCCATCAGTGGTAGCAGGGACTCCTATGGCTACACCTTC.

CDR3 region: CASSEETSGGIYNEQFF. CDR3 sequence (DNA): TGTGCCAGCAGTGAAGAGACTAGCGGGGGAATTTACAATGAGCAGTTCTTC. V and J are TRBV2 and TRBJ2-1, with 12 bases lining up with TRBD2. J gave up 4 bases and V 1 base, and 5 bases lay outside the gene matches. The CDR3 runs 17 residues. The germline V gene encodes CDR1 SNHLY and CDR2 FYNNEI.

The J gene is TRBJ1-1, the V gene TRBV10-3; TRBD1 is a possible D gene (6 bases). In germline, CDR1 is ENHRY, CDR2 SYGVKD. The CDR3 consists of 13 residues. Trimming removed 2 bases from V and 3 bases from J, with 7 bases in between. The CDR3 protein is CAISEGQYTEAFF. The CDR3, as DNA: TGTGCCATCAGTGAGGGACAGTACACTGAAGCTTTCTTT.

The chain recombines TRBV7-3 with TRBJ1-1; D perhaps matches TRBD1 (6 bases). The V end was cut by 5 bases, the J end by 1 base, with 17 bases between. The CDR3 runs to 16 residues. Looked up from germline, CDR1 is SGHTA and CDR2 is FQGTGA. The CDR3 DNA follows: TGTGCCAGCAGCCCCCCCCCGGGGGGCGGGAACACTGAAGCTTTCTTT. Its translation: CASSPPPGGGNTEAFF.

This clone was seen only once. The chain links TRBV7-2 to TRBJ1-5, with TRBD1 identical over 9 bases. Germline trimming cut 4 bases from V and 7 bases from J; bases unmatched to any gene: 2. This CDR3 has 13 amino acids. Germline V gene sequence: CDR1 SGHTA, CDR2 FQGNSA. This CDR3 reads CASSYRGQQPQHF. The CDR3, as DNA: TGTGCCAGCAGCTACAGGGGGCAGCAGCCCCAGCATTTT.

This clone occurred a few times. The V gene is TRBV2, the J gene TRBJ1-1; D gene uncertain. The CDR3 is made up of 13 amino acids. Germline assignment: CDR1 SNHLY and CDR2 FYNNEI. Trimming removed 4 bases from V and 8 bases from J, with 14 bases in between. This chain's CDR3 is CASSADGGFEAFF. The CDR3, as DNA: TGTGCCAGCAGTGCAGACGGAGGATTCGAAGCTTTCTTT.

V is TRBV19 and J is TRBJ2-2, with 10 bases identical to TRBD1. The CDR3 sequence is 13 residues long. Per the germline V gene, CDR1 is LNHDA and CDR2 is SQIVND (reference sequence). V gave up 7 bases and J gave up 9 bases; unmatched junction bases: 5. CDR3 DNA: TGTGCCAGTAATCGACAGGGGGCACGGGAGCTGTTTTTT. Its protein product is CASNRQGARELFF.

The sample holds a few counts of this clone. CDR3 loop: CSVSETGGWNQPQHF. The CDR3 nucleotides read TGCAGCGTTTCCGAAACAGGGGGCTGGAATCAGCCCCAGCATTTT. V and J are TRBV29-1 and TRBJ1-5; 9 bases line up with TRBD1. Germline V gene lookup returns CDR1 SQVTM and CDR2 ANQGSEA. The CDR3 is 15 residues long. After removal of 5 bases from V and 4 bases from J, the junction contained 9 bases not matched to a gene.

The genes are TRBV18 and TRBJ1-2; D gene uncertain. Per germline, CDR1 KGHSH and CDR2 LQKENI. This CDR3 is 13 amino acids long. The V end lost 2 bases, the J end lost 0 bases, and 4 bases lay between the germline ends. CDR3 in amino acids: CASSPDSNYGYTF. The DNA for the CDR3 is TGTGCCAGCTCACCAGACTCTAACTATGGCTACACCTTC.